What follows are 5 T cell receptor beta chains derived from one specimen sequenced in a study of shared clonotypes between healthy human individuals (dated by TCRdb to the early 2020s). Preparation of the library involved the immunoSEQ multiplex PCR assay. Here the immuneACCESS table is served through TCRdb, limited to in-frame sequences with V and J called. Missing clones are a known gap in these copies; in checked studies unresolved V genes cover under half, and the rest lacks a known reason. The table for this sample lists 2,100,000 or so clones; more than 90% of them were counted only once. The ten largest account for 0.1% to 0.15% of the sample. Sequenced material: naive CD4+ T cells sorted from blood. Interpreted using the paper, the cell subset or site label stands for: CD45RA+ positively selected. The origin of the receptors is a young man in good health.

V and J are TRBV21-1 and TRBJ2-2; the listed D gene, TRBD1, was not tested against the DNA. TRBV21-1 is annotated as a pseudogene. CDR3 length: 16 amino acids. The CDR3 nucleotides are TGTGCCAGCAGCCCCATTGGGCCGTCTAACACCGGGGAGCTGTTTTTT. Encoded protein: CASSPIGPSNTGELFF.

A note on this clone: The sample carries other DNA sequences with the same CDR3. V is TRBV5-4 and J is TRBJ2-1; 8 bases map to TRBD2. Losses at the gene ends were 2 bases for V and 0 bases for J; bases not matched to a gene: 1. The CDR3 totals 15 residues. In germline, CDR1 is SGHNT, CDR2 YYREEE (reference sequence). This chain's CDR3 is CASSLGTSSYNEQFF. CDR3 DNA: TGTGCCAGCAGCTTAGGGACTAGCTCCTACAATGAGCAGTTCTTC.

The chain recombines TRBV6-6 with TRBJ2-4; D possibly matches TRBD1 or TRBD2 (6 bases each). The CDR3 has 11 residues. Trimming shortened V by 7 bases and J by 10 bases, and 11 bases separated the two germline ends. Germline V gives CDR1 MNHNY, CDR2 SVGAGI (reference sequence). CDR3 sequence reads: CASTKGGIQYF. In DNA, the CDR3 is TGTGCCAGCACTAAAGGGGGGATTCAGTACTTC.

This chain connects TRBV7-9 to TRBJ2-1; D might be TRBD2 (5 bases). Deletions cut 5 bases from V and 5 bases from J, with 13 bases between. Germline V gene data show CDR1 as SEHNR and CDR2 as FQNEAQ (reference sequence). The CDR3 is 14 residues long. The CDR3 loop reads CASSRTTSNNEQFF. The CDR3 region has the DNA TGTGCCAGCAGCCGAACTACTAGTAACAATGAGCAGTTCTTC.

This chain links TRBV15 with TRBJ1-5; a possible D gene is TRBD1 (5 bases). Between the trimmed V and J ends, which lost 5 bases and 4 bases, there was a span of 9 bases. Looked up from germline, CDR1 is LNHNV and CDR2 is YYDKDF (reference sequence). The length of the CDR3 is 13 residues. CDR3 nucleotide sequence: TGTGCCACCAGCTGGGGACGAAATCAGCCCCAGCATTTT. Translated: CATSWGRNQPQHF. The whole variable domain, remainder taken from reference TRBV15 and TRBJ1-5, is DAMVIQNPRYQVTQFGKPVTLSCSQTLNHNVMYWYQQKSSQAPKLLFHYYDKDFNNEADTPDNFQSRRPNTSFCFLDIRSPGLGDTAMYLCATSWGRNQPQHFGDGTRLSIL.